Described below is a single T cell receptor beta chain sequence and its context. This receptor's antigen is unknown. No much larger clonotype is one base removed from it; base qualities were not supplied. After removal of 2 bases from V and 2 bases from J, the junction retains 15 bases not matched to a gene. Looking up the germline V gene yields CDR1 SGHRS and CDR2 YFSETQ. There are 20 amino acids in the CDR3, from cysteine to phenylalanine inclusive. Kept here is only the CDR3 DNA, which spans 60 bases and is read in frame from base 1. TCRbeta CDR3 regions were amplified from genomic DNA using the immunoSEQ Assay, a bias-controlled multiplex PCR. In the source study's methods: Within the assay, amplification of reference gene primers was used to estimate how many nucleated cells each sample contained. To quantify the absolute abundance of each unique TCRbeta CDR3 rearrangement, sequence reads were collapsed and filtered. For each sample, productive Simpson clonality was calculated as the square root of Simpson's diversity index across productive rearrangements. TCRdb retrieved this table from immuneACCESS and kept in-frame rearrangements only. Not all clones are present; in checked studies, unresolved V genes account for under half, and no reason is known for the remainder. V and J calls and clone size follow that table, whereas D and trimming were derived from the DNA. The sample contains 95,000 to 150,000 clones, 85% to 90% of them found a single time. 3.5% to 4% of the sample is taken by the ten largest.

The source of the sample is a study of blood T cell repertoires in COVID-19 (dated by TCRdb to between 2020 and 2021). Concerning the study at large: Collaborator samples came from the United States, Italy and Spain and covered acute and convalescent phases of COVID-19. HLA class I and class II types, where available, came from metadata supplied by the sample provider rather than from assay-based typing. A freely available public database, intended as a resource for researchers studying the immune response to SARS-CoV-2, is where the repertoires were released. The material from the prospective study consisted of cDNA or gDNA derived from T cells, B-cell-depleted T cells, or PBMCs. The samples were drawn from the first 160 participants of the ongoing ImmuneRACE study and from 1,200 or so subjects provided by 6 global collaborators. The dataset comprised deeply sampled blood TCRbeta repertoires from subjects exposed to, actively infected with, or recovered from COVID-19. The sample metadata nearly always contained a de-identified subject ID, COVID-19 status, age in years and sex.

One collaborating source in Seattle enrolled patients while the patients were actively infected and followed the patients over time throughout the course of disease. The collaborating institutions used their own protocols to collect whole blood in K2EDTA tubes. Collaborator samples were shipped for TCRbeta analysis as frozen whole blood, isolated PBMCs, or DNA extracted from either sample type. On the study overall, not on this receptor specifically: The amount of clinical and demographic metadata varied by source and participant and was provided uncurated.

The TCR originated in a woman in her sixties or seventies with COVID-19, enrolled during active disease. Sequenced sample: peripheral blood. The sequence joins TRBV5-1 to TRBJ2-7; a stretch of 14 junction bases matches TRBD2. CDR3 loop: CASSFSESPGLAGETYEQYF. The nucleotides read TGCGCCAGCAGCTTTTCAGAATCTCCGGGACTAGCGGGGGAGACCTACGAGCAGTACTTC.